One T cell receptor (beta chain) is described in this entry. The target antigen is unknown. These data belong to a study of cytomegalovirus exposure and HLA in healthy donors. Findings and caveats of the study: Further analysis, carried out later, found HLA-associated TCR beta chains more clonally expanded than equally common other chains. Several of the most significant clusters were apparently associated with common viral pathogens in a later analysis. Investigators reported 150 to 200 TCR beta chains as tied to cytomegalovirus.

Vbeta (60) and Jbeta (13) primers were used in the PCR. Libraries were prepared by immunoSEQ multiplex PCR; TCRdb keeps only in-frame clonotypes and omits some of them. The sample records around 150,000 clones, about 82% being singletons. This sequence originates from a male donor in good health and CMV-seronegative. Sample: PBMCs.

The CDR3 region is CASSLSKTGFGGYTF. In nucleotides, the CDR3 is TGTGCCAGCAGTTTATCGAAGACAGGATTCGGGGGCTACACCTTC. The chain employs TRBV27 and TRBJ1-2; D possibly corresponds to TRBD1 (6 bases). CDR1 and CDR2 from the germline V gene are MNHEY and SMNVEV (reference sequence). The CDR3 totals 15 residues. V lost 0 bases and J 8 bases, leaving 16 bases between the germline ends.